This section outlines one T cell receptor (beta chain) sequence together with its context. The antigen is unknown. V lost 3 bases to trimming and J lost 6 bases; unmatched junction nucleotides: 2. Looked up from germline, CDR1 is KGHSH and CDR2 is LQKENI. There are 13 residues in the CDR3. This entry comes from a study of OX40 agonist ivuxolimab in advanced cancers. Study-level information: Every patient in dose escalation had hepatocellular carcinoma, melanoma, renal cell or head and neck cancer. Eligibility rules accepted prior anti-PD-1, anti-PD-L1 or anti-CTLA-4 therapy, and around 38% had some. The study's findings and limits: The authors did not determine the antigen specificity of the expanded peripheral T cells. Several nonresponders also turned out to have low normalized T-cell clonal expansion.

Data came from immunoSEQ multiplex PCR; TCRdb stores just in-frame clones and leaves some out. The table includes tens of thousands of clones, around 86% detected once. The chain joins TRBV18 to TRBJ2-7, with 10 bases fitting TRBD1. This clonotype originated in an adult with an advanced solid tumor such as melanoma, head and neck, liver or kidney cancer. Here the sequenced sample was CD4+ or CD8+ T cells sorted from blood, taken in a trial of the OX40 agonist ivuxolimab. DNA of the CDR3: TGTGCCAGCTCACCCCGGACAGGGGGCGAGCAGTACTTC. Amino acids: CASSPRTGGEQYF.